Listed below are T cell receptor beta chains from one sample, sequenced in a study of shared clonotypes between healthy human individuals. Clones were read by immunoSEQ multiplex PCR, and TCRdb kept only the in-frame ones, dropping some. This sample has around 2.5 million clones, with approximately 94% found just once. Material: naive CD4+ T cells from PBMCs. Receptors originate from a man in his late teens or twenties in good health. Some clones in this sample may be carry-over from other donors' samples. Each CDR3 is given with its conserved first and last residue. The D gene is left open where the match is weak. Rows give clone size only sometimes, using once, few, many, or a class for an expanded clone.

V	length	D	size	J	CDR3	DNA
TRBV25-1	13	TRBD1	-	TRBJ2-1	CASAGTGGNEQFF	TGTGCCAGCGCCGGGACAGGGGGGAATGAGCAGTTCTTC
TRBV6-1	14	TRBD2	-	TRBJ2-3	CASSEGTSADTQYF	TGTGCCAGCAGTGAAGGGACTAGCGCAGATACGCAGTATTTT
TRBV6-1	15	-	-	TRBJ2-7	CASSEFPGISYEQYF	TGTGCCAGCAGTGAATTCCCAGGGATCTCCTACGAGCAGTACTTC
TRBV6-1	12	-	-	TRBJ2-5	CASSGLGETQYF	TGTGCCAGCAGCGGACTGGGGGAGACCCAGTACTTC
TRBV18	18	TRBD1	-	TRBJ1-6	CASSPRTGGESYNSPLHF	TGTGCCAGCTCACCACGGACAGGGGGCGAGTCCTATAATTCACCCCTCCACTTT
TRBV28	12	-	-	TRBJ1-1	CASSLDRREAFF	TGTGCCAGCAGTTTAGACAGACGTGAAGCTTTCTTT
TRBV28	17	TRBD1	-	TRBJ2-6	CASSPGTGGSGANVLTF	TGTGCCAGCTCTCCCGGGACAGGGGGATCTGGGGCCAACGTCCTGACTTTC
TRBV2	15	-	once	TRBJ1-5	CASISFRGSNQPQHF	TGTGCCAGTATCTCTTTTCGGGGGAGCAATCAGCCCCAGCATTTT
TRBV10-2	11	-	-	TRBJ1-2	CASMEDSIYTF	TGCGCCAGCATGGAGGACTCGATCTACACCTTC
TRBV27	13	-	-	TRBJ2-2	CASRTGFTGELFF	TGTGCCAGTCGTACAGGGTTCACCGGGGAGCTGTTTTTT
TRBV7-3	15	-	-	TRBJ2-7	CASSLIRQGSYEQYF	TGTGCCAGCAGCTTAATAAGGCAGGGCAGCTACGAGCAGTACTTC
TRBV27	15	TRBD2	-	TRBJ2-2	CASTMPGLAPGELFF	TGTGCCAGCACCATGCCGGGACTAGCGCCCGGGGAGCTGTTTTTT
TRBV5-1	16	TRBD2	-	TRBJ2-1	CASSLAAGGLYNEQFF	TGCGCCAGCAGCTTGGCCGCGGGGGGCCTCTACAATGAGCAGTTCTTC
TRBV7-2	15	-	-	TRBJ2-3	CASSPQRTGTDTQYF	TGTGCCAGCAGTCCCCAAAGGACGGGCACAGATACGCAGTATTTT
TRBV18	14	-	few	TRBJ1-1	CASSLGGLNTEAFF	TGTGCCAGCTCCCTGGGGGGCTTGAACACTGAAGCTTTCTTT
TRBV9	13	-	-	TRBJ2-7	CASSRSGLNEQYF	TGTGCCAGCAGCAGGTCAGGGTTGAACGAGCAGTACTTC
TRBV5-5	16	-	once	TRBJ1-1	CASSLSGERWNTEAFF	TGTGCCAGCAGCTTATCGGGGGAGCGGTGGAACACTGAAGCTTTCTTT
TRBV30	17	TRBD2	-	TRBJ2-1	CAWLTFSGSISYNEQFF	TGTGCCTGGCTAACCTTTAGCGGGAGTATCTCCTACAATGAGCAGTTCTTC
TRBV28	18	TRBD1	-	TRBJ1-5	CASSLSGQGDFSNQPQHF	TGTGCCAGCAGTTTGTCGGGACAGGGAGATTTTAGCAATCAGCCCCAGCATTTT
TRBV18	17	TRBD1	-	TRBJ1-2	CASSGQGATGANYGYTF	TGTGCCAGCTCAGGACAGGGGGCTACTGGAGCTAACTATGGCTACACCTTC